This T cell receptor beta chain was obtained from a study of blood T cell repertoires in COVID-19. Study details: The United States, Italy and Spain supplied acute and convalescent COVID-19 samples. The cDNA or gDNA used as material had been derived from T cells, B-cell-depleted T cells, or PBMCs.

Original processing methods: Amplification of reference gene primers provided the estimated nucleated cell counts. The assay was immunoSEQ multiplex PCR, and TCRdb's table has in-frame clones only and misses some. V, J and clone size derive from that table, while D and trimming were established from the DNA sequence. Of nearly 250,000 clones in the sample, roughly 86% were seen once. Germline V gene sequence: CDR1 SGHRS, CDR2 YFSETQ. This CDR3 has 15 residues. Trimming removed 7 bases from V and 0 bases from J; junction bases left unmatched: 4. The chain couples TRBV5-1 to TRBJ2-1, with TRBD2 matching 10 bases. This TCR came from an older woman who had recovered from COVID-19. Input material: peripheral blood. CDR3 sequence reads: CASALAGVSYNEQFF. CDR3 coding DNA: TGCGCCAGCGCCCTAGCGGGGGTCTCCTACAATGAGCAGTTCTTC.